Listed here are 8 T cell receptor beta chains from one sample, sequenced in a study of CD8 T cells in Susac syndrome. Reverse transcription of roughly 0.45 to 1 ug RNA used random hexamers. TCRdb passed the immunoSEQ multiplex PCR reads through MiXCR, listing each CDR3 protein once. The sample records around 180,000 distinct CDR3 sequences, roughly 95% being singletons. The sequenced material came from CD8+ T cells from PBMCs. These receptors were collected from a human donor with multiple sclerosis.

V and J are TRBV30 and TRBJ2-5; TRBD1 might be the D (6 bases). The germline V and J ends were trimmed by 3 bases and 7 bases, with 18 bases remaining between them. This CDR3 comprises 14 residues. The germline gives CDR1 GTSNPN, CDR2 SVGIG (reference sequence). The CDR3 nucleotides read TGTGCCTGGAGCCGGAACAGGGAGCCACGGACCCAGTACTTC. Translation gives CAWSRNREPRTQYF. Full variable domain (remainder filled in from reference TRBV30 and TRBJ2-5): SQTIHQWPATLVQPVGSPLSLECTVEGTSNPNLYWYRQAAGRGLQLLFYSVGIGQISSEVPQNLSASRPQDRQFILSSKKLLLSDSGFYLCAWSRNREPRTQYFGPGTRLLVL.

The chain couples TRBV27 to TRBJ2-7; 12 bases line up with TRBD2. The CDR3 is 15 amino acids. The J segment lost 2 bases and the V segment lost 2 bases, leaving 1 base of the junction unmatched. Per germline, CDR1 MNHEY and CDR2 SMNVEV (reference sequence). CDR3 nucleotide sequence: TGTGCCAGCAGTTTACGACTAGCGGGAGCCTACGAGCAGTACTTC. It is translated as CASSLRLAGAYEQYF.

The chain links TRBV2 to TRBJ2-7; 12 bases agree with TRBD1. This CDR3 comprises 12 residues. V was pared by 8 bases and J by 6 bases, with 2 bases of the junction left unmatched. In germline, CDR1 is SNHLY, CDR2 FYNNEI. DNA for the CDR3: TGTGCCAGCCGGGGACAGGGGGCCGAGCAGTACTTC. Translation gives CASRGQGAEQYF.

The rearrangement joins TRBV20-1 to TRBJ2-3, with TRBD2 matching over 13 bases. The CDR3 sequence is 17 residues long. V gave up 2 bases and J gave up 1 base; unmatched junction bases: 6. The germline CDR1 and CDR2 sequences are DFQATT and SNEGSKA (reference sequence). The CDR3 is CSARSRTSGGRTDTQYF. The CDR3 DNA is TGCAGTGCTAGATCCCGGACTAGCGGGGGCCGCACAGATACGCAGTATTTT.

The V gene is TRBV11-2, the J gene TRBJ2-6; TRBD1 or TRBD2 may be the D gene (6 bases each). From germline, CDR1 is SGHAT and CDR2 FQNNGV. CDR3 size: 15 residues. V was cut by 5 bases and J by 4 bases, with 12 bases left in between. The CDR3 loop is CASSGWGAGANVLTF. CDR3 nucleotide sequence: TGTGCCAGCAGCGGCTGGGGGGCCGGGGCCAACGTCCTGACTTTC.

The V call is TRBV13, the J call TRBJ2-7, with D tentatively TRBD1 or TRBD2 (5 bases each). Trimming shortened V by 0 bases and J by 5 bases, and 11 bases separated the two germline ends. Germline loops: CDR1 PRHDT, CDR2 FYEKMQ (reference sequence). CDR3 length: 14 residues. CDR3 DNA sequence: TGTGCCAGCAGCTTAGGACGCAGGGACCACGAGCAGTACTTC. Translation gives CASSLGRRDHEQYF.

V gene TRBV7-9 combines with J gene TRBJ2-5; D is perhaps TRBD1 (5 bases). The CDR3 extends over 13 amino acids. The V gene lost 3 bases and the J gene lost 4 bases, with 9 bases spanning the gap. Looked up from germline, CDR1 is SEHNR and CDR2 is FQNEAQ (reference sequence). The CDR3 spells CASSFRQIETQYF. CDR3 bases: TGTGCCAGCAGCTTCAGACAGATAGAGACCCAGTACTTC.

The chain combines TRBV11-2 with TRBJ2-1; TRBD2 matches at 7 bases. Germline V gives CDR1 SGHAT, CDR2 FQNNGV. Trimming removed 5 bases from V and 6 bases from J; junction bases left unmatched: 10. The CDR3 contains 15 residues. CDR3 bases: TGTGCCAGCAGCACGCCAAGACTAGCAATCAATGAGCAGTTCTTC. Its translation: CASSTPRLAINEQFF.